This T cell receptor (beta chain) was identified in a study of Ad26.COV2.S vaccination and SARS-CoV-2 variants. Method: immunoSEQ multiplex PCR; TCRdb's copy keeps in-frame clones and lacks some. The sample has 350,000 to 550,000 clones; about 91% are singletons. Germline V lookup: CDR1 LNHDA, CDR2 SQIVND (reference sequence). V shed 6 bases, J shed 10 bases, and the junction held 6 bases outside the gene matches. This CDR3 spans 13 amino acids. Treatment noted: about 20 received Ad26.COV2.S at low or high dose, single or two shots; about five received placebo; per-sample allocation not given. Sampling was done on day 63 after the first vaccine or placebo injection. In this sample, this clone turned up a few times.

The chain joins TRBV19 to TRBJ2-1; TRBD1 aligns across 10 bases. Sequences were derived from peripheral blood, sampled in a trial of Ad26.COV2.S vaccine versus placebo. The receptor was derived from a person between 18 and 65 years old who received the Ad26.COV2.S COVID-19 vaccine or a placebo. Written as DNA, the CDR3 is TGTGCCAGTAGCCGACAGGGGGCACGCGAGCAGTTCTTC. This translates into CASSRQGAREQFF.